Reported below is one T cell receptor (beta chain). Its antigen remains unidentified. The entry originates in a study of T cells in Graves' hyperthyroidism and ophthalmopathy. Study conclusions and caveats: Median prediction lead before ophthalmopathy onset was around 6.9 months with the model.

Authors of the study amplified TCR beta CDR3 regions from RNA transcripts. First-round RT-PCR of the TCR CDR3 relied on the HTBI primer set. TCRdb called the multiplex PCR reads again in MiXCR, with one record for every CDR3 protein. The sample contains 550,000 to 850,000 distinct CDR3 sequences, approximately 18% of which appear only once. Participants, patients aged 18 to 65, had newly diagnosed hyperthyroidism with a duration under 2 months. Thyroid ultrasound, orbital computed tomography, clinical symptoms, and serum thyroxine and TRAb underpinned diagnoses. The sample was blood. The clonotype was recovered from a woman between 50 and 59 years old with Graves' hyperthyroidism that later progressed to Graves' ophthalmopathy.

CDR3 sequence (DNA): TGTGCCAGCAGCCCAAAGGGGGGTAGCACAGATACGCAGTATTTT. Protein: CASSPKGGSTDTQYF. The genes are TRBV7-9 and TRBJ2-3; TRBD1 or TRBD2 may be the D gene (6 bases each). V gave up 5 bases and J gave up 0 bases, with 12 bases separating them. The germline gives CDR1 SEHNR, CDR2 FQNEAQ (reference sequence). The CDR3 is 15 amino acids.